Included here is one T cell receptor beta chain sequence, with context. J gave up 10 bases and V 4 bases, and 13 bases lay outside the gene matches. Germline V gene sequence: CDR1 MDHEN, CDR2 SYDVKM. This CDR3 region has 15 residues. Clones were read by immunoSEQ multiplex PCR, and TCRdb kept only the in-frame ones, dropping some. The sample lists roughly 42,000 clones, approximately 86% seen once, with 9.5% to 13% in the top ten. This entry belongs to a study of OX40 agonist ivuxolimab in advanced cancers. About the study: Ivuxolimab is an agonistic anti-OX40 (CD134) antibody, and patients were treated with it. Eligibility admitted prior anti-PD-1, anti-PD-L1 or anti-CTLA-4 therapy; 35% to 40% had some.

This TCR derives from an adult with an advanced solid tumor such as melanoma, head and neck, liver or kidney cancer. Sequencing was performed on CD4+ or CD8+ T cells sorted from blood, taken in a trial of the OX40 agonist ivuxolimab. The chain links TRBV28 to TRBJ1-5; TRBD1 matches 7 bases. CDR3 coding DNA: TGTGCCAGCAGTTACCGCCAGGGGGGGTATATTCCCCAGCATTTT. It specifies CASSYRQGGYIPQHF.